This note documents a single T cell receptor (beta chain) sequence. The sample contains more than one DNA sequence encoding this CDR3. The CDR3 runs 12 residues. The data were taken from a study of blood T cell repertoires in COVID-19. At the level of the study: The samples span acute and convalescent COVID-19 from the United States, Italy and Spain. T cells, B-cell-depleted T cells, or PBMCs supplied cDNA or gDNA.

Generated by immunoSEQ multiplex PCR, the TCRdb table keeps only in-frame clones and is missing some. The data contain 150,000 or so clones, approximately 83% of them singletons. The J gene is TRBJ2-2, the V gene TRBV1; TRBD2, the table's D call, was not compared with the DNA. TRBV1 is deemed a pseudogene. The TCR sequence derives from an older woman with COVID-19, enrolled during active disease. The sequenced material came from peripheral blood. In DNA form, the CDR3 reads TGCACCAGCACTCTAGCTACCGGGGAGCTGTTTTTT. As protein: CTSTLATGELFF.